This entry describes one TCR beta chain. Its antigen is not yet known. There are no base qualities to consult, and no much larger clone falls within one base. V gives up 1 base and J gives up 0 bases, and the segment between their germline ends measures 13 bases. Counted from cysteine to phenylalanine, this CDR3 has 16 amino acids. Just CDR3 DNA is preserved here, 48 bases in frame from base 1. The data belong to a study of blood T cell repertoires in COVID-19 (TCRdb year 2020). For the study in its entirety: Collaborator samples came from the United States, Italy and Spain and covered acute and convalescent phases of COVID-19. The material from the prospective study consisted of cDNA or gDNA derived from T cells, B-cell-depleted T cells, or PBMCs. Subjects who had been exposed to COVID-19, were actively infected with it, or had recovered from it provided the deeply sampled blood TCRbeta repertoires that made up the dataset. The repertoires were released in a freely available public database intended as a resource for research on the immune response to SARS-CoV-2. The samples were drawn from two sources: the first 160 participants of the ongoing ImmuneRACE study, and approximately 1,300 subjects contributed by 6 global collaborators. The sample metadata nearly always contained a de-identified subject ID, COVID-19 status, age in years and sex. HLA class I and class II types, where available, came from metadata supplied by the sample provider rather than from assay-based typing.

In the prospective study, participants were roughly 18 to 95 years old, resided in about two dozen geographic areas of the United States, and were enrolled through a virtual design. Cohort assignment in the prospective study relied on participant-reported clinical history from a screening survey and a study questionnaire. For ImmuneRACE Cohort 3, a participant was defined as recovered based on two consecutive negative NP/OP PCR tests, clearance by a healthcare professional, or resolution of symptoms. Mobile phlebotomists in the prospective study collected whole blood, serum and a nasopharyngeal or oropharyngeal swab from every participant. Prospective study participants could optionally give additional blood draws and questionnaires over an approximately two-month period. Before DNA extraction, prospective study blood samples were shipped either frozen or at room temperature. The immunoSEQ Assay, a bias-controlled multiplex PCR, was used to amplify TCRbeta CDR3 regions from genomic DNA. Per the authors' processing: The number of nucleated cells in each sample was estimated from the amplification of reference gene primers within the assay. Sequence reads were collapsed and filtered to measure the absolute abundance of every unique TCRbeta CDR3 rearrangement. Productive Simpson clonality was computed per sample as the square root of Simpson's diversity index over productive rearrangements. Entries here come from immuneACCESS through TCRdb and include only in-frame sequences with V and J called. Some clones fail to appear in such tables; in the studies checked, an unresolved V gene covers under half of the shortfall, and the cause of the remainder is unknown. For V, J and clone size, that table is used; D and trimming come from the DNA. The sample data list approximately 290,000 clones, and around nine tenths of these were observed just once. More than 0.95% of the sample rests with the top ten.

The paper as a whole reports these results and caveats: The quantity of clinical and demographic metadata differed by source and by participant and was supplied without curation.

The receptor was isolated from a woman aged 25-40 years who had recovered from COVID-19. The sequence is built from TRBV5-3 and TRBJ1-1; D gene: possibly TRBD1, on 6 matching bases. TRBV5-3 belongs to the ORF category, with a function that is uncertain. The sample consisted of PBMCs or T cells enriched from blood (not recorded which). The CDR3 reads CARSLRRGRMNTEAFF. Here is the DNA: TGTGCCAGAAGCTTGAGGCGGGGGCGGATGAACACTGAAGCTTTCTTT.